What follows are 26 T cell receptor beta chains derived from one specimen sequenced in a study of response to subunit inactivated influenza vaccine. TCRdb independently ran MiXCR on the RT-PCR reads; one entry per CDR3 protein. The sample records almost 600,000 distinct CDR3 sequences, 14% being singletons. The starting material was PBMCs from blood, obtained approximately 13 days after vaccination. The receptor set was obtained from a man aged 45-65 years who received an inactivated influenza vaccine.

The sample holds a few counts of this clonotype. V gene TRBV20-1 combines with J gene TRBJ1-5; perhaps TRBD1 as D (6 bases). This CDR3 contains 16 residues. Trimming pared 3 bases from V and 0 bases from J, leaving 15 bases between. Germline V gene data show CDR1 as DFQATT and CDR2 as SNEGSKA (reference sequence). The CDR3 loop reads CSASVDRFYSNQPQHF. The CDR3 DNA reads TGCAGTGCTAGTGTGGACAGATTTTATAGCAATCAGCCCCAGCATTTT.

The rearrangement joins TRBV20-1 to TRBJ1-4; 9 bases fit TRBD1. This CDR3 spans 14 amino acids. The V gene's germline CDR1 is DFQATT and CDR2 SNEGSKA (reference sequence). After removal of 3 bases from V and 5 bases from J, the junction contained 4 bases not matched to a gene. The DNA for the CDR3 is TGCAGTGCTAGTTCCGGGACAGGGAATGAAAAACTGTTTTTT. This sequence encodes CSASSGTGNEKLFF.

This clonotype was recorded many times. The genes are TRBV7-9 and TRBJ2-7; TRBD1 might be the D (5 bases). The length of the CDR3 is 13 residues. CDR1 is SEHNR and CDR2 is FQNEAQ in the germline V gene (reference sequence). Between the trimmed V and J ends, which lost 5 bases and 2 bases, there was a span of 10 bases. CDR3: CASSPATAYEQYF. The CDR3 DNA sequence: TGTGCCAGCAGCCCGGCGACAGCCTACGAGCAGTACTTC.

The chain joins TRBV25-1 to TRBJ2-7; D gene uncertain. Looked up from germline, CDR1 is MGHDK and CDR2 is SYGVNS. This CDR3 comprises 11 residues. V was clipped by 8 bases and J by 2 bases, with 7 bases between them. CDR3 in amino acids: CASRPPYEQYF. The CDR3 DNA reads TGTGCCAGCCGACCCCCCTACGAGCAGTACTTC.

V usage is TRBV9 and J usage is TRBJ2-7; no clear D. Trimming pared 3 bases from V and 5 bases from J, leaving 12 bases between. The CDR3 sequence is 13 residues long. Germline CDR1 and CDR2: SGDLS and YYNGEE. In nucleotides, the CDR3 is TGTGCCAGCAGCGAGAACTACAATGACGAGCAGTACTTC. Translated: CASSENYNDEQYF.

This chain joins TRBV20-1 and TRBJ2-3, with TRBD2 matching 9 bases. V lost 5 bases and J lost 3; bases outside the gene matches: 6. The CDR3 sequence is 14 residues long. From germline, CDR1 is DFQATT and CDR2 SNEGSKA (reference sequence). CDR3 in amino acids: CSAQTGLATDTQYF. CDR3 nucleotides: TGCAGTGCTCAAACTGGACTAGCGACAGATACGCAGTATTTT.

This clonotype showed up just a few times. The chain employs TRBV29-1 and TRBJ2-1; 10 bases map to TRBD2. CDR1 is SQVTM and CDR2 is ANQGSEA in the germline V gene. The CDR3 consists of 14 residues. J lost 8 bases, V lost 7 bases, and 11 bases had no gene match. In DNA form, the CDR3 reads TGCAGCGCGGCGGGACTAGCGATAGTCGATGAGCAGTTCTTC. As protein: CSAAGLAIVDEQFF.

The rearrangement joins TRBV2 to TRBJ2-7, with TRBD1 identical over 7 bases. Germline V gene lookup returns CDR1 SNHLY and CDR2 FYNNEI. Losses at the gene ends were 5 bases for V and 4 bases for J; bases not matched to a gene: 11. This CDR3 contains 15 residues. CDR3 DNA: TGTGCCAGCAGTAAAGGCCAAGGACAGGCGTACGAGCAGTACTTC. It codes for CASSKGQGQAYEQYF. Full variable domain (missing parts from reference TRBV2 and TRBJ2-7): EPEVTQTPSHQVTQMGQEVILRCVPISNHLYFYWYRQILGQKVEFLVSFYNNEISEKSEIFDDQFSVERPDGSNFTLKIRSTKLEDSAMYFCASSKGQGQAYEQYFGPGTRLTVT.

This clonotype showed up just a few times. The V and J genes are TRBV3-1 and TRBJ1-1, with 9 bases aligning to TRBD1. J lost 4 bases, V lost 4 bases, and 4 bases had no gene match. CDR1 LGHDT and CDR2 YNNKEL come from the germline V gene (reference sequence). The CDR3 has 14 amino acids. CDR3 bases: TGTGCCAGCAGCCCCCGGACAGGGGTCACTGAAGCTTTCTTT. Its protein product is CASSPRTGVTEAFF. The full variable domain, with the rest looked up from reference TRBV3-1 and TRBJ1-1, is DTAVSQTPKYLVTQMGNDKSIKCEQNLGHDTMYWYKQDSKKFLKIMFSYNNKELIINETVPNRFSPKSPDKAHLNLHINSLELGDSAVYFCASSPRTGVTEAFFGQGTRLTVV.

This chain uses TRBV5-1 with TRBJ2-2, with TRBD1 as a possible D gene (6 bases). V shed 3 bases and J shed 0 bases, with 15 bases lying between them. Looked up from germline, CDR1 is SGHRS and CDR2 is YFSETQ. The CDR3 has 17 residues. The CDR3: CASSYDRRGTNTGELFF. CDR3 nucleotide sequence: TGCGCCAGCAGCTACGACAGGCGCGGTACGAACACCGGGGAGCTGTTTTTT.

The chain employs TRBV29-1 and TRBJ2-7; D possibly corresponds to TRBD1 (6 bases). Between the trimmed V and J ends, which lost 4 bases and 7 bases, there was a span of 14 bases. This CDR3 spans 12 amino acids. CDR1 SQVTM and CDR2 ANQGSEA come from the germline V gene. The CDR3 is CSVAGQTVEQYF. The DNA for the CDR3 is TGCAGCGTTGCCGGACAGACCGTAGAGCAGTACTTC.

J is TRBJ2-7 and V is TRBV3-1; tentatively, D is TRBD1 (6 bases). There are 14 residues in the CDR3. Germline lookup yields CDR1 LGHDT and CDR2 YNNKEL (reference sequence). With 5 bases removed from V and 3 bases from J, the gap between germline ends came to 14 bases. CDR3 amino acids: CASSYGQRLYEQYF. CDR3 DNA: TGTGCCAGCAGCTATGGACAGCGACTCTACGAGCAGTACTTC.

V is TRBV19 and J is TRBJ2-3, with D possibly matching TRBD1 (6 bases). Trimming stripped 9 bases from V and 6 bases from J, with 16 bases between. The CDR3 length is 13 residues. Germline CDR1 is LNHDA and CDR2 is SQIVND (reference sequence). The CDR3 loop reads CASRFRGWDTQYF. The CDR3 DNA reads TGTGCCAGCAGATTCAGGGGTTGGGATACGCAGTATTTT.

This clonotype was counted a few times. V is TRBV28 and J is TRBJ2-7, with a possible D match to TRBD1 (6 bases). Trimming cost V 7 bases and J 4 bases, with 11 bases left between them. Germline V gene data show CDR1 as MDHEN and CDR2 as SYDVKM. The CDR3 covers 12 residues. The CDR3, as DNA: TGTGCCAGCAAAACAGGGAAATACGAGCAGTACTTC. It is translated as CASKTGKYEQYF. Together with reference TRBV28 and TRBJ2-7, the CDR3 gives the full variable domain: DVKVTQSSRYLVKRTGEKVFLECVQDMDHENMFWYRQDPGLGLRLIYFSYDVKMKEKGDIPEGYSVSREKKERFSLILESASTNQTSMYLCASKTGKYEQYFGPGTRLTVT.

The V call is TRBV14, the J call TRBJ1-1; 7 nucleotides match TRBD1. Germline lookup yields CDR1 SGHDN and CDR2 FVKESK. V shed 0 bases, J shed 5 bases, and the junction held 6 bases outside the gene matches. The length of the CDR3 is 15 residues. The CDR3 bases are TGTGCCAGCAGCCAAGATATCCAGGGGGGGACTGAAGCTTTCTTT. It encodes CASSQDIQGGTEAFF.

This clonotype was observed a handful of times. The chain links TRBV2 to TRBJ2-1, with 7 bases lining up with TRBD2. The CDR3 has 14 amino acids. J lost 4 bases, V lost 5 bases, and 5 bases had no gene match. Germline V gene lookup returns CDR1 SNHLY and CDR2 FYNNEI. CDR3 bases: TGTGCCAGCAGTTGGGGGGGGAAGTACAATGAGCAGTTCTTC. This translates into CASSWGGKYNEQFF.

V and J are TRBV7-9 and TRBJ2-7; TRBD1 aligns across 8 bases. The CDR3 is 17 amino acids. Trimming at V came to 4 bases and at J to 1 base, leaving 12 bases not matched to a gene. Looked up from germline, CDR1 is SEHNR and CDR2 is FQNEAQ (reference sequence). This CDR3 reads CASSSGALRDRSYEQYF. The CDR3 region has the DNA TGTGCCAGCAGCTCCGGGGCCCTCCGGGACAGGTCCTACGAGCAGTACTTC. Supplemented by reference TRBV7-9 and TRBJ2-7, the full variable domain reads DTGVSQNPRHKITKRGQNVTFRCDPISEHNRLYWYRQTLGQGPEFLTYFQNEAQLEKSRLLSDRFSAERPKGSFSTLEIQRTEQGDSAMYLCASSSGALRDRSYEQYFGPGTRLTVT.

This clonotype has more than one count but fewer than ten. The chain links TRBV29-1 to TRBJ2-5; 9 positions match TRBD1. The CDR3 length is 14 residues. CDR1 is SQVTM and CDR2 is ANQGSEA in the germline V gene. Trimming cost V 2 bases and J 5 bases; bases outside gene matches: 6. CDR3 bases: TGCAGCGTTGAATTAACAGGGGGCAGGGAGACCCAGTACTTC. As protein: CSVELTGGRETQYF.

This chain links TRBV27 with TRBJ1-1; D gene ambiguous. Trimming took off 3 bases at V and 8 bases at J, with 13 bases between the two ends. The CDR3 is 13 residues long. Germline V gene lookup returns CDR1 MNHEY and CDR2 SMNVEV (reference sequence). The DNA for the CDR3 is TGTGCCAGCAGTTTTTTAAGGCAGCAGGAAGCTTTCTTT. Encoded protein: CASSFLRQQEAFF.

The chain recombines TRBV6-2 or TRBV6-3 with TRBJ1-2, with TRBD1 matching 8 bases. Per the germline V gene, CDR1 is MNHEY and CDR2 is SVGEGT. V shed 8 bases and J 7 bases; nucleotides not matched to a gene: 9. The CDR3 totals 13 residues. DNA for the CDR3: TGTGCCAGCTCCCTAACAGGGGGACGTGGCTACACCTTC. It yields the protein CASSLTGGRGYTF.

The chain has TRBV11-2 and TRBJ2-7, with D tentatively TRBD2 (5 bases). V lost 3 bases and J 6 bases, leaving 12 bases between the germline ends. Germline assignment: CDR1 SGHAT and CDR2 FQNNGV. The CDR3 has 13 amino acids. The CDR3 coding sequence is TGTGCCAGCAGCTTCCGCGACCGGGGCGAGCAGTACTTC. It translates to CASSFRDRGEQYF.

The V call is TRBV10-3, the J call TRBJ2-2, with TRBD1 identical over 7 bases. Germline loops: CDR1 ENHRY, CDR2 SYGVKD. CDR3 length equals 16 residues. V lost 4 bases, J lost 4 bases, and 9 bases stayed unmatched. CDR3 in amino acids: CAISGARGRGTGELFF. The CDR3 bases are TGTGCCATCAGTGGGGCTAGGGGGCGCGGCACCGGGGAGCTGTTTTTT.

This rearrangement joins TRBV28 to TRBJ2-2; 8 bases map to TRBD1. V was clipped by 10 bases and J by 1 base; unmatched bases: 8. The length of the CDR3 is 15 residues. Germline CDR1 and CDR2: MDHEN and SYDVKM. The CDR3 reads CATHTGQGNTGELFF. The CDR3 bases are TGTGCCACACATACCGGACAGGGGAACACCGGGGAGCTGTTTTTT.

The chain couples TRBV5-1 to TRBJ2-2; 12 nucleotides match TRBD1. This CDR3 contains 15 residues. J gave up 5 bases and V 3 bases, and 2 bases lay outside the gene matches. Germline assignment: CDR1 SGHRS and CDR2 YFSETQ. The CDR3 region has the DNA TGCGCCAGCAGCTGGGACAGGGGGCATACCGGGGAGCTGTTTTTT. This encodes CASSWDRGHTGELFF.

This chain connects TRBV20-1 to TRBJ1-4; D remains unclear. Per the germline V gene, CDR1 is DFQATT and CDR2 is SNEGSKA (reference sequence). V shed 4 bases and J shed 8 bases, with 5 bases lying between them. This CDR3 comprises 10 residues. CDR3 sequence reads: CSAMREKLFF. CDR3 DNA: TGCAGTGCTATGAGGGAAAAACTGTTTTTT.

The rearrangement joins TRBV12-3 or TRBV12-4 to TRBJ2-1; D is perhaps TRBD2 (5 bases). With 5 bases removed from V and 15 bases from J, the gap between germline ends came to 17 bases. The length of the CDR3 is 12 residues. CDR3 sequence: CASSQPKGERFF. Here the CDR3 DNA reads TGTGCCAGCAGTCAACCCAAGGGAGAACGGTTCTTC.